These T cell receptor beta chains were read from a single sample in a study of control samples from healthy donors and cancer patients. The method was immunoSEQ multiplex PCR; TCRdb's version includes in-frame clones alone and lacks a portion of them. The sample holds 140,000 to 150,000 clones, about 90% seen once. Sequences were obtained from blood. These receptors were obtained from a man aged 25-45 years in good health. The CDR3 runs from the conserved cysteine through the conserved F or W. The order of the fields is clone size, D gene, V gene, J gene, CDR3 protein, CDR3 DNA. A D gene is named only where the DNA matches it firmly. Not all rows give a size; the values are once, few, many and, for expanded clones, a class.

>.|.|TRBV7-3|TRBJ1-1
CASSSRQENTEAFF
TGTGCCAGCAGCTCCCGACAGGAGAACACTGAAGCTTTCTTT
>.|.|TRBV6-5|TRBJ1-1
CASSYSLGNTEAFF
TGTGCCAGCAGTTACTCGTTAGGGAACACTGAAGCTTTCTTT
>.|.|TRBV3-1/TRBV3-2|TRBJ1-5
CASSLGHLSNQPQHF
TGTGCCAGCAGCCTAGGACACCTTAGCAATCAGCCCCAGCATTTT
>.|TRBD1|TRBV27|TRBJ2-7
CASSSDRVYYEQYF
TGTGCCAGCAGTTCGGACAGGGTTTACTACGAGCAGTACTTC
>.|TRBD2|TRBV30|TRBJ2-1
CAWNGGGANEQFF
TGTGCCTGGAATGGCGGGGGGGCCAATGAGCAGTTCTTC
>.|.|TRBV10-3|TRBJ2-7
CAISEPGGQVYEQYF
TGTGCCATCAGTGAGCCCGGGGGGCAGGTCTACGAGCAGTACTTC
>.|.|TRBV4-1|TRBJ2-3
CASSLPQGWDTQYF
TGCGCCAGCTCCCTACCCCAGGGGTGGGATACGCAGTATTTT
>.|TRBD1|TRBV23-1|TRBJ1-1
CASRTGERDTEAFF
TGCGCCAGCAGGACAGGGGAGCGGGACACTGAAGCTTTCTTT
>.|TRBD1|TRBV27|TRBJ2-5
CASSPSGTGGPETQYF
TGTGCCAGCAGTCCATCAGGGACAGGGGGCCCGGAGACCCAGTACTTC
>once|.|TRBV2|TRBJ1-4
CASSEMGATEKLFF
TGTGCCAGCAGTGAAATGGGGGCTACTGAAAAACTGTTTTTT
>.|.|TRBV6-5|TRBJ1-6
CASTQQGKSPLHF
TGTGCCAGCACCCAACAAGGGAAATCACCCCTCCACTTT
>.|.|TRBV12-5|TRBJ1-1
CASGLVPRMNTEAFF
TGTGCTAGTGGTTTGGTACCCAGGATGAACACTGAAGCTTTCTTT
>.|.|TRBV29-1|TRBJ2-7
CSVGGSYEQYF
TGCAGCGTTGGGGGGTCCTACGAGCAGTACTTC
>.|.|TRBV19|TRBJ2-7
CASSFGHPSYEQYF
TGTGCCAGTAGTTTCGGACACCCCTCCTACGAGCAGTACTTC
>.|.|TRBV27|TRBJ1-6
CASSSISSLHF
TGTGCCAGCAGCAGCATTTCTTCCCTCCACTTT
>.|.|TRBV25-1|TRBJ2-1
CATQTGIGSYNEQFF
TGTGCCACCCAGACCGGAATAGGTTCCTACAATGAGCAGTTCTTC
>.|TRBD1|TRBV5-5|TRBJ1-2
CASSAGTGGFQYNYGYTF
TGTGCCAGCAGCGCCGGGACAGGGGGCTTTCAATACAACTATGGCTACACCTTC
>.|.|TRBV30|TRBJ2-7
CAWSVQRDDEQYF
TGTGCCTGGAGTGTACAGAGGGACGACGAGCAGTACTTC
>.|TRBD2|TRBV6-5|TRBJ2-7
CASSYGAGESYEQYF
TGTGCCAGCAGTTACGGGGCGGGAGAGTCCTACGAGCAGTACTTC
>once|.|TRBV6-5|TRBJ2-1
CASSLGVRVPYNEQFF
TGTGCCAGCAGTTTGGGGGTCCGGGTCCCCTACAATGAGCAGTTCTTC
>.|.|TRBV5-8|TRBJ1-3
CASSLDRGGSGNTIYF
TGTGCCAGCAGCTTGGATAGGGGAGGCTCTGGAAACACCATATATTTT
>.|.|TRBV7-9|TRBJ2-7
CASSLVRDEQYF
TGTGCCAGCAGCTTAGTGAGGGACGAGCAGTACTTC
>.|.|TRBV9|TRBJ1-2
CASSVGDGSRYGYTF
TGTGCCAGCAGCGTAGGGGACGGGTCCCGATATGGCTACACCTTC
>.|TRBD1|TRBV10-3|TRBJ1-2
CAISGQGFHGYTF
TGTGCCATCAGTGGACAGGGGTTCCATGGCTACACCTTC
>.|.|TRBV20-1|TRBJ1-2
CSADMNYGYTF
TGCAGTGCAGACATGAACTATGGCTACACCTTC
>.|TRBD2|TRBV2|TRBJ2-7
CASSGTGGFSYEQYF
TGTGCCAGCAGTGGGACCGGGGGGTTCTCCTACGAGCAGTACTTC
>.|TRBD1|TRBV5-5|TRBJ2-2
CASSRTRTGGITGELFF
TGTGCCAGCAGCCGAACCCGGACAGGGGGCATCACCGGGGAGCTGTTTTTT
>once|.|TRBV6-5|TRBJ1-3
CASSYSGVAGNTIYF
TGTGCCAGCAGTTACAGTGGAGTGGCTGGAAACACCATATATTTT
>.|TRBD1|TRBV5-6|TRBJ1-6
CASSNWTGKSSYNSPLHF
TGTGCCAGCAGCAATTGGACAGGGAAAAGCTCCTATAATTCACCCCTCCACTTT
>medium-sized|TRBD1|TRBV9|TRBJ2-1
CASSVEGATYNEQFF
TGTGCCAGCAGCGTAGAGGGGGCGACCTACAATGAGCAGTTCTTC
>.|.|TRBV27|TRBJ2-7
CASSWAGATPYEQYF
TGTGCCAGCAGTTGGGCGGGGGCTACCCCCTACGAGCAGTACTTC
>once|.|TRBV6-1|TRBJ1-2
CASSDSSYSGIVFRYGYTF
TGTGCCAGCAGTGATTCCTCATATTCAGGAATTGTATTTCGGTATGGCTACACCTTC
>.|.|TRBV21-1|TRBJ2-3
CASSKSAGVSTDTQYF
TGTGCCAGCAGCAAATCGGCGGGTGTTAGCACAGATACGCAGTATTTT
>.|.|TRBV5-1|TRBJ1-3
CASSLGGLSGNTIYF
TGCGCCAGCAGCTTGGGTGGTCTCTCTGGAAACACCATATATTTT
>.|TRBD1|TRBV6-4|TRBJ2-3
CASSDSPGQGARLTDTQYF
TGTGCCAGCAGTGACTCTCCGGGACAGGGGGCGCGATTGACAGATACGCAGTATTTT
>.|.|TRBV24-1|TRBJ2-3
CATSDLRGDTQYF
TGTGCCACCAGTGATTTAAGGGGGGATACGCAGTATTTT
>.|.|TRBV20-1|TRBJ2-3
CSAMVDTQYF
TGCAGTGCCATGGTAGATACGCAGTATTTT
>.|.|TRBV2|TRBJ2-7
CASSVVTESYEQYF
TGTGCCAGCAGTGTTGTAACTGAATCCTACGAGCAGTACTTC
>.|.|TRBV29-1|TRBJ1-1
CSVEERPNPEAFF
TGCAGCGTTGAAGAGCGACCGAACCCTGAAGCTTTCTTT
>.|TRBD1|TRBV5-1|TRBJ1-2
CASSWETGGGGYGYTF
TGCGCCAGCAGCTGGGAAACAGGGGGCGGCGGGTATGGCTACACCTTC
>.|.|TRBV7-9|TRBJ1-6
CASSPGLLNSPLHF
TGTGCCAGCAGCCCGGGACTGCTGAATTCACCCCTCCACTTT
>.|TRBD1|TRBV28|TRBJ1-4
CASRRSGTGGAREKLFF
TGTGCCAGCAGACGTTCGGGGACAGGGGGCGCGAGGGAAAAACTGTTTTTT
>.|TRBD1|TRBV7-6|TRBJ2-3
CASSFFIWGQGSTDTQYF
TGTGCCAGCAGCTTTTTTATTTGGGGACAGGGGTCCACAGATACGCAGTATTTT
>.|.|TRBV7-2|TRBJ1-1
CASSLGLGSRDTEAFF
TGTGCCAGCAGCTTAGGTCTGGGAAGTAGGGACACTGAAGCTTTCTTT
>.|.|TRBV3-1/TRBV3-2|TRBJ1-4
CASRGNSAGKLFF
TGTGCCAGCAGGGGGAACAGCGCCGGAAAACTGTTTTTT
>.|TRBD1|TRBV5-1|TRBJ1-3
CASSLAQGAGNTIYF
TGCGCCAGCAGCTTGGCACAGGGGGCTGGAAACACCATATATTTT
>.|.|TRBV2|TRBJ2-2
CASSEISGGANTGELFF
TGTGCCAGCAGTGAAATTTCCGGAGGGGCGAACACCGGGGAGCTGTTTTTT
>.|.|TRBV15|TRBJ1-2
CATSRDRNYGYTF
TGTGCCACCAGCAGAGATAGGAACTATGGCTACACCTTC
>.|TRBD2|TRBV28|TRBJ2-3
CASTRGGITDTQYF
TGTGCCAGCACCCGCGGGGGAATCACAGATACGCAGTATTTT
>.|.|TRBV24-1|TRBJ1-2
CATSDAGTEHPYGYTF
TGTGCCACCAGTGACGCCGGGACTGAACATCCCTATGGCTACACCTTC
>.|TRBD2|TRBV5-1|TRBJ2-3
CASSLEGGGRTDTQYF
TGCGCCAGCAGCTTGGAGGGCGGGGGGCGCACAGATACGCAGTATTTT
>.|.|TRBV15|TRBJ1-3
CATSPRAGSSGNTIYF
TGTGCCACCAGCCCTAGGGCAGGGAGCTCTGGAAACACCATATATTTT
>once|TRBD2|TRBV7-3|TRBJ2-7
CASSYSGGAVAYEQYF
TGTGCCAGCAGTTATAGCGGGGGGGCCGTCGCCTACGAGCAGTACTTC
>.|.|TRBV20-1|TRBJ1-1
CSASQLGIRTEAFF
TGCAGTGCTAGTCAATTGGGGATAAGGACTGAAGCTTTCTTT
>once|TRBD2|TRBV7-3|TRBJ2-1
CASSLEKSSGGPGALDEQFF
TGTGCCAGCAGCTTAGAAAAGTCTAGCGGGGGGCCGGGAGCCTTGGATGAGCAGTTCTTC
>.|.|TRBV3-1/TRBV3-2|TRBJ2-7
CASSQDWRRADYEQYF
TGTGCCAGCAGCCAAGATTGGCGCAGGGCGGACTACGAGCAGTACTTC
>.|.|TRBV10-3|TRBJ1-1
CAISEEGMNTEAFF
TGTGCCATCAGTGAGGAAGGGATGAACACTGAAGCTTTCTTT